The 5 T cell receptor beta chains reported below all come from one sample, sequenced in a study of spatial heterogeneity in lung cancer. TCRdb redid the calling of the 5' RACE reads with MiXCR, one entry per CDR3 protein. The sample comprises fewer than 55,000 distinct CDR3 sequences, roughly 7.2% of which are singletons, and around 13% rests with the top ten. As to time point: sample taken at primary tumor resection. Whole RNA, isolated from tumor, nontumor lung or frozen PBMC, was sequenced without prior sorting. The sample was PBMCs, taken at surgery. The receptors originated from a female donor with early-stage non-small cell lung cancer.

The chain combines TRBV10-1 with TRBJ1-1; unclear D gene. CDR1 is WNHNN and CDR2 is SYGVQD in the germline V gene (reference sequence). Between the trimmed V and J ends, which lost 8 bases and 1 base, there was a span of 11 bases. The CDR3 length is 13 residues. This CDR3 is CASSSAGNTEAFF. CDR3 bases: TGCGCCAGCTCTAGCGCAGGGAACACTGAAGCTTTCTTT.

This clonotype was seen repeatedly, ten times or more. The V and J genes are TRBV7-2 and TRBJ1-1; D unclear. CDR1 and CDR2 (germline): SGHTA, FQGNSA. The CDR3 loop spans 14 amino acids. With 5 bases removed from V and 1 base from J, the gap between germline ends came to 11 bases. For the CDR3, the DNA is TGTGCCAGCAGCCTCCTTAACAAGAACACTGAAGCTTTCTTT. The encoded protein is CASSLLNKNTEAFF.

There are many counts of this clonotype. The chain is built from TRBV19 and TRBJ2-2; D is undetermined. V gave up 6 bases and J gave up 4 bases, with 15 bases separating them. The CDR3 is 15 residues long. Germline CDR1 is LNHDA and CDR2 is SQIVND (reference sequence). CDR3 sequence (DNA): TGTGCCAGTAGCCAATTCGGGCCAGCCACCGGGGAGCTGTTTTTT. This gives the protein CASSQFGPATGELFF.

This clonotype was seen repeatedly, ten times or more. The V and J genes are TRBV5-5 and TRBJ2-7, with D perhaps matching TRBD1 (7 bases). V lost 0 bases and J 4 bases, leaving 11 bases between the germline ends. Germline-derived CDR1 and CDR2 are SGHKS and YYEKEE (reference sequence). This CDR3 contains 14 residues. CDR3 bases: TGTGCCAGCAGCTTGGCCAGGGGGGAATACGAGCAGTACTTC. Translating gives CASSLARGEYEQYF.

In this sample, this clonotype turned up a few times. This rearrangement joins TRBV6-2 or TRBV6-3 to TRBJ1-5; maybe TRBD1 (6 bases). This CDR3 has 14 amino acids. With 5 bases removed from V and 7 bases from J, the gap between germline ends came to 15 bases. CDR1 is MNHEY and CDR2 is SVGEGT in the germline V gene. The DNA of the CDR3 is TGTGCCAGCAGTGGGACAATACGGGGACAGCCCCAGCATTTT. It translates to CASSGTIRGQPQHF.